This record looks at one T cell receptor beta chain sequence and its context. The antigen this receptor binds is unknown. Base-call qualities are not available, and no considerably larger clone is one nucleotide away. The library relied on the immunoSEQ multiplex PCR assay. For the multiplex PCR, a mixture combining 60 forward primers for TCR Vbeta segments and 13 reverse primers for TCR Jbeta segments was used. The CDR3 region of rearranged TCR beta genes was amplified from genomic DNA by a multiplex PCR assay. On the Illumina HiSeq System, the amplified TCR beta libraries were sequenced as 87-base-pair reads. For the original study's pipeline: A later analysis tallied 80 million to 95 million unique TCR beta chains across the 700 or so repertoires, and some 10 million of those chains were shared by two or more donors. Raw reads were error-corrected and collapsed into unique sequences with a nearest-neighbor algorithm that merged closely related sequences to remove PCR and sequencing errors. V, D and J gene segments were assigned by aligning CDR3 sequences to IMGT reference sequences. For a sequence to be retained, a match of at least six nucleotides was required to both a V gene segment and a J gene segment. Rearrangements were classified as productive when the CDR3 lacked stop codons and remained in frame with V and J, and all other rearrangements were classified as non-productive. Following IMGT convention, CDR3 was defined as the stretch from the second conserved V-encoded cysteine to the conserved J-encoded phenylalanine. The earlier analysis of 500 to 750 of the donors excluded any sequence lacking an unambiguous match to a single V gene segment. In an earlier analysis of 587 of the donors, V segments were called functional above 56.7% productive rearrangements and were called segregating when the between-donor standard deviation exceeded 5%. To diagnose cytomegalovirus status from the catalog of TCR beta chain sequences, a statistical classification framework was built. In a later analysis, TCR nucleotide sequences were compared against IMGT/GENE-DB human TR gene sequences so that V and J genes could be assigned. The TCRdist pipeline was used in a later analysis to assign CDR3 sequences and most-parsimonious VDJ recombination scenarios. In a later analysis, every TCR beta chain was defined by the combination of its CDR3 amino acid sequence and its V-gene family, and reads without a unique V-gene family were dropped. In a later analysis, fewer than 600 highly shared, low-generation-probability nucleotide sequences were removed to address suspected cross-contamination and a sequencing artifact. In a later analysis, a clonal expansion index for each public chain was calculated from normalized within-repertoire ranks of inferred template counts. In a later analysis, generation probabilities were computed using a VDJ recombination model fitted to out-of-frame rearrangements, and the results were checked against IGoR. In a later analysis, hypergeometric tests were used to score TCR-TCR, TCR-HLA and TCR-CMV co-occurrence, with a repertoire-size bias correction applied to TCR pairs. A later analysis estimated false discovery rates by permuting HLA or CMV assignments 20 times. A later analysis grouped co-occurring TCRs with DBSCAN, adding TCRdist sequence similarity when clustering within HLA-allele-positive subsets. Repertoires with fewer than 30,000 or more than 120,000 public chains were left out of co-occurrence clustering, as were five repertoires with anomalous nucleotide sharing. Entries here come from immuneACCESS through TCRdb and include only in-frame sequences with V and J called. Some clones fail to appear in such tables; in the studies checked, an unresolved V gene covers under half of the shortfall, and the cause of the remainder is unknown. The DNA was the basis for D and trimming; V, J and clone size are from that table. The sample table holds some 190,000 clones, of which over 70% were seen once. 2.5% to 4% of the sample rests with the top ten.

The CDR3 runs 13 residues from the cysteine to the phenylalanine. Only the CDR3 region is kept as DNA, spanning 39 bases read in frame from base 1. CDR1 and CDR2, looked up from the germline V gene, are MNHNS and SASEGT. Ends trimmed: V by 3 bases, J by 13 bases; bases unmatched to a gene: 4. These data come from a study of cytomegalovirus exposure and HLA in healthy donors (dated by TCRdb to 2016 to 2017). Study-wide context: In an earlier analysis of 450 to 750 of the donors, 276 Gb of sequence data and 117 million unique TCR beta sequences from about 179 million T cells were reported. Approximately 300 gigabases of sequencing data and around 85 million unique TCR sequences made up an early release that covered approximately 650 HLA-typed donors. Of the 300 to 500 genotyped donors, over 80% were placed in the genetic ancestry cluster associated with self-reported Caucasian donors. The aim of the study was to test whether cataloging public T cell receptors could identify signatures of past pathogen exposure. The study profiled the T cell repertoires of around 700 subjects by immunosequencing and related them to cytomegalovirus serostatus. Besides the first cohort of around 670 subjects, a separate validation cohort made up of 120 or so different subjects was used. To predict cytomegalovirus infection status, the study brought together high-throughput TCR immunosequencing, statistical association of individual TCRs with disease status, and machine learning. In a later analysis, previously published TCR beta repertoires from 550 to 750 donors were re-analyzed and high-resolution HLA genotyping was added so that TCR occurrence patterns could be studied. The later analysis used no new phenotypic data to find candidate immune exposures, relying instead on TCR beta sequences and their occurrence across donors. To decide whether each TCR beta V gene segment behaved as functional or pseudogenic, an earlier analysis of some 600 of the donors relied on high-throughput TCR beta sequencing. Donor age, sex, ethnicity and CMV serostatus were compiled alongside the repertoire data. Genome-wide SNP genotypes for about 65% of the 666 donors were used in a later genetic analysis, which treated that subset as a discovery cohort. Every discovery cohort repertoire had been produced on one sequencing platform. HLA typing included class I and class II loci at four-digit resolution. Typing coverage differed by locus: A, B, C, DRB1 and DQB1 were typed in roughly 620-640 donors, DQA1 in about 500, DPA1 in some 610, and DPB1 in about 450. A few DR-DQ haplotypes were handled as single units for association and clustering because linkage in the cohort was strong. Among about 390 genotyped donors of the cohort, an average of approximately 240,000 unique TCR beta nucleotide sequences were sequenced per donor, around 20% of them non-productive. The study at large found these results: In a later genetic analysis, a missense DCLRE1C variant was associated with V-gene and J-gene trimming of TCR beta chains, and the association was replicated in an independent cohort. In an earlier analysis of approximately 590 of the donors, most TCR beta V segments were observed in productive rearrangements about 87% or about 30% of the time, broadly matching IMGT annotations. The study listed 150 to 200 TCR beta chains as associated with cytomegalovirus. Because the 87-base-pair reads could not distinguish some IMGT-functional V segments, including TRBV6-2 and TRBV6-3, those segments were excluded. Assigning TCR associations to individual alleles was difficult when HLA alleles, especially DR and DQ, strongly co-occurred. Most TCR sequences were observed very rarely across donors, whereas some public TCRs were present in many individuals. In a later analysis, HLA-associated TCR beta chains showed more clonal expansion and lower generation probabilities than non-associated chains that were equally common. The sequencing pipeline was judged likely to have produced a cluster of highly shared sequence variants as a technical artifact. A further reported finding was that TCR beta sequences accurately predicted the HLA-A and HLA-B alleles for most subjects in the first cohort. A later genetic analysis reported fewer N-insertions in productive TCRs among donors in an Asian-associated ancestry cluster than the approximately 670-donor mean. In a later analysis, most CMV-associated TCR beta chains were found to appear HLA-restricted, with HLA associations seemingly driven largely by CMV exposure. According to the authors, the approach could potentially be generalized to other disease states and immunological phenotypes. In this cohort, only TCR beta chains were sequenced, and detectable features were limited by the absence of alpha or paired-chain data. Linkage disequilibrium might explain the correlated functional status among segregating V segments, but an unknown experimental factor could not be ruled out. HLA typing was unavailable for some donors at each locus, so association tests used only the typed subset. A later analysis reported that several top co-occurrence clusters appeared linked to parvovirus B19, influenza, CMV and Epstein-Barr virus. The presence/absence analyses assumed that sequencing depth was roughly uniform across donors, and that assumption may not be true. Because counts were too low, seventeen rarely observed V segments, including chromosome 9 orphons, were excluded from the earlier analysis of around 640 of the donors. Specific HLA alleles were associated with 15,000 to 20,000 TCR beta sequences at a false discovery rate of 0.05 in a later analysis. In a later analysis, the rate of TCR association differed among HLA loci, with DRB1 alleles having the most associated TCRs and HLA-C alleles having the fewest. The only immune exposure information available for the cohort was CMV serostatus. A few of the identified cytomegalovirus-associated TCR beta chains were confirmed in vitro to be specific for cytomegalovirus antigens. In both the original and validation cohorts, the classifier was reported to diagnose cytomegalovirus status with high specificity and sensitivity.

The cohort was made up of around 720 healthy bone marrow donors. At the time of sampling, all cohort members were nominally healthy, though unrecorded immune exposures were likely present. The donor was CMV seropositive and belonged to the group of 250 to 300 seropositive cohort members. Every donor gave a peripheral blood sample, and the peripheral blood mononuclear cells from that sample were used for TCR beta sequencing. Genomic DNA was extracted from the blood cell samples with the Qiagen DNeasy Blood Extraction Kit. The sequenced sample was PBMCs. The chain uses TRBV6-1 and TRBJ1-6; 9 bases in the junction line up with TRBD1. The clonotype comes from a young woman in good health and CMV-seropositive. The base sequence is TGTGCCAGCAGTGAGGACAGGGGAACCCCCCTCCACTTT. This encodes CASSEDRGTPLHF.